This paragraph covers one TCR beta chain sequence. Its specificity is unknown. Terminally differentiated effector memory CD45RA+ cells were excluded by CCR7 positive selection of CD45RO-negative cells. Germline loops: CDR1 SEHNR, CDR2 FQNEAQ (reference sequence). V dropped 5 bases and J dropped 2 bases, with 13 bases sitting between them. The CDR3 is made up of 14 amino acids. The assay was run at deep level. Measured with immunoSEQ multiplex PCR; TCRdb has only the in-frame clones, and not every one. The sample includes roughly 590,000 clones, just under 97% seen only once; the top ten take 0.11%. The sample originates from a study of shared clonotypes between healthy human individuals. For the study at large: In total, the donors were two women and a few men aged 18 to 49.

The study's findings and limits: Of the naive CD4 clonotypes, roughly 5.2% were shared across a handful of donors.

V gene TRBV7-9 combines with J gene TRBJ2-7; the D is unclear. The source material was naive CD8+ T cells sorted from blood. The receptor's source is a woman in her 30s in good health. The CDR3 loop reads CASSPRDTPYEQYF. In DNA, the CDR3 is TGTGCCAGCAGCCCTCGCGACACCCCCTACGAGCAGTACTTC.